A selection of T cell receptor beta chains follows, all from one sample in a study of blood T cell repertoires in COVID-19. Measured with immunoSEQ multiplex PCR; TCRdb has only the in-frame clones, and not every one. The data show more than 250,000 clones, with 80% to 90% seen just once and roughly 2.3% held by the top ten. Source material: PBMCs or T cells enriched from blood (not recorded which). Receptor source: a man younger than 40 who had recovered from COVID-19. Both conserved end residues are part of each CDR3. Each record gives: clone size, D gene, J gene, V gene, CDR3 protein, CDR3 DNA. D genes are given only for firm matches. Some rows have no size entry. The others give once, few or many, or a class for an expanded clone.

-	-	TRBJ2-4	TRBV10-3	CAISEERDIQYF	TGTGCCATCAGTGAGGAAAGAGACATTCAGTACTTC
-	TRBD1	TRBJ1-2	TRBV6-5	CASSFTYGTVGGYTF	TGTGCCAGCAGTTTTACCTACGGGACAGTTGGAGGCTACACCTTC
-	-	TRBJ2-1	TRBV7-8	CASSWDSLGNEQFF	TGTGCCAGCAGCTGGGACTCCCTGGGAAATGAGCAGTTCTTC
-	-	TRBJ1-6	TRBV7-9	CASSPQGNSPLHF	TGTGCCAGCAGCCCCCAGGGGAATTCACCCCTCCACTTT
few	-	TRBJ2-2	TRBV7-3	CASSLGRDGELFF	TGTGCCAGCAGCTTGGGCAGGGATGGGGAGCTGTTTTTT
-	-	TRBJ2-2	TRBV6-1	CASSDTDRPMLGELFF	TGTGCCAGCAGTGATACGGACAGACCCATGTTGGGGGAGCTGTTTTTT
-	TRBD2	TRBJ2-5	TRBV18	CASSPGTRGGETQYF	TGTGCCAGCTCACCCGGGACTAGAGGTGGGGAGACCCAGTACTTC
-	-	TRBJ1-4	TRBV5-4	CASSVTDNEKLFF	TGTGCCAGCAGCGTTACAGATAATGAAAAACTGTTTTTT
-	TRBD1	TRBJ1-5	TRBV6-5	CASSRQGVDNQPQHF	TGTGCCAGCAGTCGACAGGGGGTTGACAATCAGCCCCAGCATTTT
-	TRBD2	TRBJ2-2	TRBV7-3	CASSPFGGSNTGELFF	TGTGCCAGCAGCCCCTTCGGGGGGTCCAACACCGGGGAGCTGTTTTTT
-	-	TRBJ1-4	TRBV6-1	CASSEISHKGEKLFF	TGTGCCAGCAGTGAGATATCACACAAGGGGGAAAAACTGTTTTTT
-	TRBD1	TRBJ1-4	TRBV4-2	CASSQPVGQGGKLFF	TGTGCCAGCAGCCAACCCGTCGGACAGGGGGGAAAACTGTTTTTT
-	TRBD1	TRBJ1-4	TRBV9	CASSPTGGNEKLFF	TGTGCCAGCAGCCCCACAGGGGGCAATGAAAAACTGTTTTTT
-	TRBD2	TRBJ2-3	TRBV2	CASTWTSGGTDTQYF	TGTGCCAGCACCTGGACTAGCGGGGGGACAGATACGCAGTATTTT
-	TRBD1	TRBJ1-4	TRBV18	CASSPDREKLFF	TGTGCCAGCTCACCGGACAGGGAAAAACTGTTTTTT
-	-	TRBJ1-2	TRBV5-1	CASSVAPRELDYGYTF	TGCGCCAGCAGCGTAGCTCCGAGGGAGCTCGACTATGGCTACACCTTC
few	TRBD2	TRBJ2-3	TRBV24-1	CATSDPGLAGGLGGTDTQYF	TGTGCCACCAGTGACCCCGGACTAGCGGGGGGGCTCGGAGGCACAGATACGCAGTATTTT
-	-	TRBJ1-2	TRBV5-8	CASYQTGTGDYGYTF	TGTGCCAGCTACCAAACAGGAACAGGAGACTATGGCTACACCTTC
-	-	TRBJ1-6	TRBV18	CASSPGGTDSPLHF	TGTGCCAGCTCACCCGGAGGTACAGATTCACCCCTCCACTTT
-	TRBD1	TRBJ1-5	TRBV5-1	CASSLEGGVQPQHF	TGCGCCAGCAGCTTGGAAGGGGGCGTTCAGCCCCAGCATTTT
-	-	TRBJ1-2	TRBV27	CASSRQVNYGYTF	TGTGCCAGCAGCAGACAGGTTAACTATGGCTACACCTTC
-	-	TRBJ1-4	TRBV18	CASSPSGQAANEKLFF	TGTGCCAGCTCACCCTCCGGACAAGCCGCAAATGAAAAACTGTTTTTT
-	-	TRBJ1-4	TRBV15	CATSRPGSAGEKLFF	TGTGCCACCAGCAGACCGGGATCGGCGGGGGAAAAACTGTTTTTT
-	-	TRBJ1-2	TRBV6-5	CASSYSAGYGYTF	TGTGCCAGCAGTTACTCGGCAGGGTATGGCTACACCTTC
-	-	TRBJ1-2	TRBV5-1	CASSLGQIGYTF	TGCGCCAGCAGCTTGGGACAGATCGGCTACACCTTC
-	-	TRBJ2-5	TRBV7-2	CASSLRPWSIRETQYF	TGTGCCAGCAGCCTTCGGCCCTGGTCGATCAGGGAGACCCAGTACTTC
-	-	TRBJ1-2	TRBV3-1/TRBV3-2	CASSRNQGRNGYTF	TGTGCCAGCAGCCGGAACCAGGGTCGGAATGGCTACACCTTC
-	TRBD2	TRBJ2-1	TRBV11-1	CASSLGRGGRNEQFF	TGTGCCAGCAGCTTAGGGCGGGGGGGCCGCAATGAGCAGTTCTTC
-	-	TRBJ2-7	TRBV12-3/TRBV12-4	CASSTLGDSEQYF	TGTGCCAGCAGTACCCTAGGAGACTCCGAGCAGTACTTC